These 17 T cell receptor beta chains came from one sample sequenced in a study of cytomegalovirus exposure and HLA in healthy donors. Primers for the PCR totalled 60 Vbeta and 13 Jbeta. The method was immunoSEQ multiplex PCR; TCRdb's version includes in-frame clones alone and lacks a portion of them. The table includes roughly 120,000 clones, roughly 74% detected once. The source material was PBMCs. These receptors all come from a man aged 40-50 years in good health and CMV-seronegative.

This clone appeared a single time. The genes are TRBV7-9 and TRBJ2-1; TRBD2 agrees at 12 bases. The CDR3 is 15 residues long. Trimming removed 6 bases from V and 2 bases from J; junction bases left unmatched: 2. The V gene's germline CDR1 is SEHNR and CDR2 FQNEAQ (reference sequence). The CDR3 protein is CASSPSGGAYNEQFF. CDR3 in DNA: TGTGCCAGCAGTCCTAGCGGGGGGGCCTACAATGAGCAGTTCTTC.

V and J are TRBV7-6 and TRBJ2-7; 8 nucleotides match TRBD1. Germline V gene lookup returns CDR1 SGHVS and CDR2 FNYEAQ. The J segment lost 5 bases and the V segment lost 5 bases, leaving 8 bases of the junction unmatched. The CDR3 has 14 amino acids. The CDR3 reads CASSLGQGGHEQYF. CDR3 nucleotides: TGTGCCAGCAGCCTTGGACAGGGTGGACACGAGCAGTACTTC.

By sample share, this clone is medium-sized (0.01 to 0.1%). This rearrangement joins TRBV28 to TRBJ2-3, with 9 bases that match TRBD2. Germline CDR1 is MDHEN and CDR2 is SYDVKM. The V segment lost 5 bases and the J segment 0 bases; nucleotides outside the gene matches: 12. The CDR3 is 18 residues long. CDR3 nucleotides: TGTGCCAGCAGTCCCCAGCTAGCGGGGTTGGATAGCACAGATACGCAGTATTTT. This codes for CASSPQLAGLDSTDTQYF. The full variable domain, its missing parts supplied by reference TRBV28 and TRBJ2-3, is DVKVTQSSRYLVKRTGEKVFLECVQDMDHENMFWYRQDPGLGLRLIYFSYDVKMKEKGDIPEGYSVSREKKERFSLILESASTNQTSMYLCASSPQLAGLDSTDTQYFGPGTRLTVL.

In its sample, this clone was seen a few times. CDR3 in DNA: TGTGCCAGCAGCGTATGGAGTGGAGGCTACACCTTC. Its translation: CASSVWSGGYTF. The chain employs TRBV7-2 and TRBJ1-2, with D hard to call. Germline CDR1 is SGHTA and CDR2 is FQGNSA. This CDR3 spans 12 amino acids. V shed 5 bases and J shed 8 bases, with 12 bases lying between them.

The V and J genes are TRBV7-9 and TRBJ2-1, with D uncertain. CDR1 and CDR2 from the germline V gene are SEHNR and FQNEAQ (reference sequence). Trimming removed 6 bases at V and 10 bases at J, with 16 bases between. This CDR3 is 13 amino acids long. In DNA form, the CDR3 reads TGTGCCAGCAGGCCGAGAAGTCGCCGGGAGCAGTTCTTC. It translates to CASRPRSRREQFF.

V is TRBV7-9 and J is TRBJ2-5; 10 bases agree with TRBD2. CDR1 and CDR2 (germline): SEHNR, FQNEAQ (reference sequence). J was trimmed by 1 base and V by 2 bases; bases with no gene match: 4. The CDR3 runs to 16 residues. CDR3 sequence reads: CASSLSTSGVQETQYF. Here the CDR3 DNA reads TGTGCCAGCAGCTTAAGCACTAGCGGGGTCCAAGAGACCCAGTACTTC.

The chain carries TRBV7-2 and TRBJ2-7; 8 bases agree with TRBD2. The CDR3 covers 16 residues. J gave up 3 bases and V 2 bases, and 9 bases lay outside the gene matches. CDR1 is SGHTA, CDR2 FQGNSA, per germline. The CDR3 DNA follows: TGTGCCAGCAGCTTACCAAGCGGGGGAGGAGGCTACGAGCAGTACTTC. This sequence encodes CASSLPSGGGGYEQYF.

This chain connects TRBV19 to TRBJ1-5; D unresolved. Trimming cost V 6 bases and J 4 bases, with 7 bases left between them. Germline V gives CDR1 LNHDA, CDR2 SQIVND (reference sequence). The CDR3 covers 12 residues. The CDR3 region is CASRGANQPQHF. As DNA, the CDR3 is TGTGCCAGTAGGGGAGCTAATCAGCCCCAGCATTTT.

This rearrangement joins TRBV7-2 to TRBJ2-5, with D unresolved. CDR3 length equals 13 residues. In germline, CDR1 is SGHTA, CDR2 FQGNSA. Trimming cost V 5 bases and J 5 bases, with 12 bases left between them. This chain's CDR3 is CASSPGLRETQYF. The CDR3 DNA is TGTGCCAGCAGCCCTGGCTTGCGGGAGACCCAGTACTTC.

V usage is TRBV11-2 and J usage is TRBJ1-1, with D possibly TRBD1 on 5 matching bases. The CDR3 covers 15 residues. The V end lost 5 bases, the J end lost 4 bases, and 17 bases lay between the germline ends. Germline V lookup: CDR1 SGHAT, CDR2 FQNNGV. The CDR3 DNA is TGTGCCAGCAGCCGCGACACGGGGGGGAGCACTGAAGCTTTCTTT. It translates to CASSRDTGGSTEAFF. The variable domain in full, with the rest retrieved from reference TRBV11-2 and TRBJ1-1, is EAGVAQSPRYKIIEKRQSVAFWCNPISGHATLYWYQQILGQGPKLLIQFQNNGVVDDSQLPKDRFSAERLKGVDSTLKIQPAKLEDSAVYLCASSRDTGGSTEAFFGQGTRLTVV.

This chain connects TRBV7-6 to TRBJ2-3; TRBD1 is a possible D gene (5 bases). The CDR3 covers 16 residues. The germline V gene encodes CDR1 SGHVS and CDR2 FNYEAQ. V lost 3 bases and J 1 base, leaving 14 bases between the germline ends. CDR3 DNA: TGTGCCAGCAGCTTTGGGTCCCTAGGGGGCACAGATACGCAGTATTTT. It encodes CASSFGSLGGTDTQYF.

The V gene is TRBV19, the J gene TRBJ2-2; D might be TRBD2 (5 bases). The CDR3 is 13 amino acids. Trimming removed 7 bases at V and 7 bases at J, with 13 bases between. CDR1 is LNHDA and CDR2 is SQIVND in the germline V gene (reference sequence). CDR3 sequence reads: CASTGVLYGELFF. In DNA, the CDR3 is TGTGCCAGTACCGGGGTCCTCTACGGGGAGCTGTTTTTT.

The chain combines TRBV27 with TRBJ2-7; 13 nucleotides align to TRBD2. V lost 5 bases and J lost 2; bases outside the gene matches: 3. This CDR3 is built from 15 residues. Germline CDR1 is MNHEY and CDR2 is SMNVEV (reference sequence). Here the CDR3 DNA reads TGTGCCAGCAGTCCCGGGACTAGCGGGGCCTACGAGCAGTACTTC. Translated, it gives CASSPGTSGAYEQYF.

The chain links TRBV5-1 to TRBJ2-1; D perhaps matches TRBD1 (5 bases). Trimming shortened V by 4 bases and J by 8 bases, and 13 bases separated the two germline ends. Germline V gives CDR1 SGHRS, CDR2 YFSETQ. The CDR3 loop spans 13 amino acids. As DNA, the CDR3 is TGCGCCAGCAGCCCAGGCTGGGGCGATGAGCAGTTCTTC. Translating gives CASSPGWGDEQFF.

The chain is built from TRBV30 and TRBJ1-5; D is possibly TRBD1 (6 bases). Germline V gene data show CDR1 as GTSNPN and CDR2 as SVGIG (reference sequence). The CDR3 loop spans 14 amino acids. V lost 2 bases and J 2 bases, leaving 10 bases between the germline ends. This CDR3 is CAWSSGGRNQPQHF. CDR3 DNA: TGTGCCTGGAGTTCGGGGGGCCGCAATCAGCCCCAGCATTTT.

The V call is TRBV6-4, the J call TRBJ1-1; 8 positions agree with TRBD1. This CDR3 is built from 14 residues. Germline values: CDR1 MRHNA, CDR2 SNTAGT. Unmatched junction bases numbered 4, after V lost 3 bases and J lost 4 bases. The CDR3 coding sequence is TGTGCCAGCAGTGATTCAGGGGGCACCACTGAAGCTTTCTTT. Encoded protein: CASSDSGGTTEAFF.

CDR3 loop: CASSSTGDRDGYTF. DNA for the CDR3: TGTGCCAGCAGCTCAACGGGAGACAGGGATGGCTACACCTTC. The chain has TRBV9 and TRBJ1-2; the match to TRBD1 covers 7 bases. V lost 4 bases and J lost 6; bases outside the gene matches: 9. Germline V CDR1 and CDR2: SGDLS, YYNGEE. The CDR3 has 14 residues.